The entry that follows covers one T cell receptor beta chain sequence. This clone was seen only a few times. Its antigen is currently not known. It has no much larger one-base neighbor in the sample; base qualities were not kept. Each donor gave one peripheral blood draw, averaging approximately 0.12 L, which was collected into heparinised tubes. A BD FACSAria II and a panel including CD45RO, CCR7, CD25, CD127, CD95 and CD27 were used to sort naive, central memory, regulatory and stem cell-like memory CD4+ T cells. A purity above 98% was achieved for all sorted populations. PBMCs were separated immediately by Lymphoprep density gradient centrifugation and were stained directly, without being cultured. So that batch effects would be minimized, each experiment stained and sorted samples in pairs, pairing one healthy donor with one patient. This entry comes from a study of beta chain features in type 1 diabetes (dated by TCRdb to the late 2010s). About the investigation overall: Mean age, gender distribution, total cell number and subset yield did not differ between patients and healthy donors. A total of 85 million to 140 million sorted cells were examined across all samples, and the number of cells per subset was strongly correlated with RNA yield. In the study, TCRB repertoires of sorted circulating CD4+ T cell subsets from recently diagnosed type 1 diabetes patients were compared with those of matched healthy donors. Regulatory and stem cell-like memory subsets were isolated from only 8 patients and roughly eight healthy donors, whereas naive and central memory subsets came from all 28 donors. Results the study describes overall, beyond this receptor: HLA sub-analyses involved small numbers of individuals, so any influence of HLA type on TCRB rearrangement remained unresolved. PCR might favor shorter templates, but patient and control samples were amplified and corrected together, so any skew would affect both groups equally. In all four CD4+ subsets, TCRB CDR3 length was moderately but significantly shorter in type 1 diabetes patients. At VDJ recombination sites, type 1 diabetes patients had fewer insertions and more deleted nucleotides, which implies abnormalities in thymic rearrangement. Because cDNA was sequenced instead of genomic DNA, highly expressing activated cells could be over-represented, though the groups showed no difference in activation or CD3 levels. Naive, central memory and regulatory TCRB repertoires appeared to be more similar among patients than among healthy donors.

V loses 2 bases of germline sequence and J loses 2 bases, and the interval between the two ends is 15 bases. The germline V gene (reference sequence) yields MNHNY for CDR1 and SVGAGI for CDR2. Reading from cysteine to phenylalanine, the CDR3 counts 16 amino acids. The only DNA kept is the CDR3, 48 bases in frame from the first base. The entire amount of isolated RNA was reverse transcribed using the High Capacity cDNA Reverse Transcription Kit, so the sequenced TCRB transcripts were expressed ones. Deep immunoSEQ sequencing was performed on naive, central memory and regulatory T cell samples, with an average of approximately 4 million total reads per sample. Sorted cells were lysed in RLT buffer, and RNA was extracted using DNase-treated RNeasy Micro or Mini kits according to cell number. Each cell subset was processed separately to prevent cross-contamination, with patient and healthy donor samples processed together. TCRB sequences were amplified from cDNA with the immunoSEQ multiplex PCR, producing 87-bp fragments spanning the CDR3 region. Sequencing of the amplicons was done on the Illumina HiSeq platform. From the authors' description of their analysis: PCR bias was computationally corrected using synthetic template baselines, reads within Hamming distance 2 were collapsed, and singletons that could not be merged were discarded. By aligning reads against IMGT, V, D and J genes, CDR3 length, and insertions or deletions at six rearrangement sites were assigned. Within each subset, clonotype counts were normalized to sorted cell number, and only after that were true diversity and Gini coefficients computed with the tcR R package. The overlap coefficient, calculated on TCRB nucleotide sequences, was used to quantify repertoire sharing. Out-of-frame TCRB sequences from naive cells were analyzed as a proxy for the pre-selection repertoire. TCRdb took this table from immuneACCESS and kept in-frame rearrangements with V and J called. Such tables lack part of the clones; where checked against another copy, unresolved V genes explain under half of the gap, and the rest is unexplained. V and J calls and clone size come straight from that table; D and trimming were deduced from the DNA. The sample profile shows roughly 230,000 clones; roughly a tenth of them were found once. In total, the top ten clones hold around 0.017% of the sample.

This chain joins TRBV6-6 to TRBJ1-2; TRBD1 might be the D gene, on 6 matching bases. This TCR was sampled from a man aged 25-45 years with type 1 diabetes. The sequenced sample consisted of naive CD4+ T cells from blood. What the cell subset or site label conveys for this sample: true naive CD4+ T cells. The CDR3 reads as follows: CASSYRSTGRNYGYTF. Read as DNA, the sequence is TGTGCCAGCAGTTACAGGTCGACAGGAAGGAACTATGGCTACACCTTC.